This entry is about one T cell receptor (beta chain). Source study methods: Estimation of nucleated cell counts was performed using reference gene primer amplification. Only in-frame clones appear in the TCRdb table, and some are missing; sequencing was by immunoSEQ multiplex PCR. The D gene and trimming were derived from the DNA, and the V and J assignments and clone size from that table. The repertoire holds roughly 200,000 clones, approximately 92% seen once, with approximately 0.48% in the top ten. This entry belongs to a study of blood T cell repertoires in COVID-19. Study-level information: Both acute and convalescent COVID-19 samples were obtained from the United States, Italy and Spain. Nucleic acid was either cDNA or gDNA, and it came from T cells, B-cell-depleted T cells, or PBMCs.

CDR1 is GTSNPN and CDR2 is SVGIG in the germline V gene (reference sequence). The CDR3 covers 15 residues. After removal of 1 base from V and 3 bases from J, the junction contained 5 bases not matched to a gene. The sequencing sample was made of peripheral blood. This sequence joins TRBV30 and TRBJ2-5; TRBD2 aligns across 10 bases. The sequence was collected from a man in his forties or fifties with acute or convalescent COVID-19. CDR3 sequence (DNA): TGTGCCTGGAGTGATGGACTAGCGGAAAAAGAGACCCAGTACTTC. Amino acids: CAWSDGLAEKETQYF.